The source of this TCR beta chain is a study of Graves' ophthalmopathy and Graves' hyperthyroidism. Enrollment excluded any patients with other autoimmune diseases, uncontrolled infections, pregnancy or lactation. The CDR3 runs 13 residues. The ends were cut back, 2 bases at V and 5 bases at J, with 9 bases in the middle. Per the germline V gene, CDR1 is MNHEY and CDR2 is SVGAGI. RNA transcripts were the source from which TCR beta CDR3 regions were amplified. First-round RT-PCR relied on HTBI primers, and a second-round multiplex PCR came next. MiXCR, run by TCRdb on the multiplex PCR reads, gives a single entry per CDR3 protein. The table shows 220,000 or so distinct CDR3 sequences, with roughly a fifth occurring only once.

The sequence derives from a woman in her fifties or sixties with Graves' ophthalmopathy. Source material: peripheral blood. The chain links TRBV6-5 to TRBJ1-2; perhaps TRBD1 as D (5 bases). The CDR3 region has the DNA TGTGCCAGCAGTTACAGGGCAGGGTATGGCTACACCTTC. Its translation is CASSYRAGYGYTF.